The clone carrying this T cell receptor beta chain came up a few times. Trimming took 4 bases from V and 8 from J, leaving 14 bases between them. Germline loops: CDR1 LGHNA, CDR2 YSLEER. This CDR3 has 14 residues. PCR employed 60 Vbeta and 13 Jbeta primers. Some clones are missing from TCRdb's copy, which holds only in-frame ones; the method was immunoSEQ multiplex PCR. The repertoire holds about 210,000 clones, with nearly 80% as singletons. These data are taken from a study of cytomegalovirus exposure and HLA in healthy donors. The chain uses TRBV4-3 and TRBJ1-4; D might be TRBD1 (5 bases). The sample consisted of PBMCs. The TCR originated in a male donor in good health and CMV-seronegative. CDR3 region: CASSRGEAGEKLFF. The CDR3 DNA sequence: TGCGCCAGCAGCCGGGGGGAGGCGGGGGAAAAACTGTTTTTT.